One and the same sample provided the 19 T cell receptor beta chains below, sequenced in a study of blood T cell repertoires in COVID-19 (TCRdb year 2020). Libraries came from the immunoSEQ multiplex PCR assay. As stored in TCRdb, this immuneACCESS dataset retains in-frame rearrangements with V and J assigned. A fraction of the clones does not appear; measured against another copy, unresolved V genes explain less than half of the discrepancy, and the remainder lacks a known reason. The sample table lists 200,000 to 300,000 clones, about 89% of them with a count of one. The biggest ten clones account for 8.5% to 10% of the sample. The sequenced sample consisted of peripheral blood. The origin of the receptors is a middle-aged man who had recovered from COVID-19.

The CDR3 loop is CASSFLTGSEAFF. The CDR3 nucleotides are TGTGCCAGCAGTTTCTTGACAGGGTCTGAAGCTTTCTTT. This chain joins TRBV6-5 and TRBJ1-1; 7 bases are shared with TRBD1. The length of the CDR3 is 13 residues. The V and J ends lost 4 bases and 6 bases, in that order; junction bases with no gene match: 5. Per germline, CDR1 MNHEY and CDR2 SVGAGI.

J is TRBJ2-7 and V is TRBV6-1, with 8 bases matching TRBD1. The CDR3 is 16 amino acids. The germline gives CDR1 MNHNS, CDR2 SASEGT. Trimming cost V 4 bases and J 2 bases; bases outside gene matches: 10. CDR3 in amino acids: CASSGRAGGDTYEQYF. CDR3 coding DNA: TGTGCCAGCAGTGGACGGGCAGGGGGCGATACCTACGAGCAGTACTTC.

The gene calls are TRBV6-1 and TRBJ1-2; D not resolved. The CDR3 is 15 residues long. The germline V gene encodes CDR1 MNHNS and CDR2 SASEGT. V was trimmed by 3 bases and J by 8 bases, leaving 19 bases between them. CDR3 bases: TGTGCCAGCAGTGAGCTCGGCGGCTCCCTCGGGGGCTACACCTTC. Protein product: CASSELGGSLGGYTF.

To note about this clone: Additional DNA sequences in this sample encode the identical CDR3. The gene calls are TRBV5-1 and TRBJ1-1, with 10 bases matching TRBD1. CDR3 size: 14 residues. CDR1 is SGHRS, CDR2 YFSETQ, per germline. V gave up 2 bases and J gave up 3 bases; unmatched junction bases: 1. The CDR3 protein is CASSLGTGDTEAFF. In nucleotides, the CDR3 is TGCGCCAGCAGCTTAGGGACAGGGGACACTGAAGCTTTCTTT.

This chain links TRBV10-1 with TRBJ1-5; D ambiguous. V was cut by 3 bases and J by 6 bases, with 15 bases left in between. This CDR3 contains 15 residues. Germline loops: CDR1 WNHNN, CDR2 SYGVQD (reference sequence). In DNA, the CDR3 is TGCGCCAGCAGTGATTCGTGGTTTAGAGGTCAGCCCCAGCATTTT. As protein: CASSDSWFRGQPQHF.

J is TRBJ2-3 and V is TRBV7-6; 9 bases align to TRBD2. From germline, CDR1 is SGHVS and CDR2 FNYEAQ. V was clipped by 1 base and J by 3 bases; unmatched bases: 2. This CDR3 is built from 15 residues. This CDR3 reads CASSLGGGATDTQYF. CDR3 coding DNA: TGTGCCAGCAGCTTAGGCGGGGGGGCGACAGATACGCAGTATTTT.

This sequence joins TRBV9 and TRBJ2-5, with TRBD1 as a possible D gene (6 bases). The CDR3 spans 13 residues. Trimming stripped 3 bases from V and 14 bases from J, with 20 bases between. The germline V gene has CDR1 SGDLS and CDR2 YYNGEE. The CDR3 loop reads CASSGPTTGTPYF. CDR3 coding DNA: TGTGCCAGCAGCGGGCCGACAACCGGGACACCATACTTC.

The chain combines TRBV6-2 or TRBV6-3 with TRBJ2-1; 11 nucleotides match TRBD2. V shed 4 bases, J shed 3 bases, and the junction held 5 bases outside the gene matches. This CDR3 spans 16 amino acids. Germline loops: CDR1 MNHEY, CDR2 SVGEGT. The CDR3 region has the DNA TGTGCCAGCAGTTCTCCACTAGCGGGGGACTACAATGAGCAGTTCTTC. Translated, it gives CASSSPLAGDYNEQFF.

The chain combines TRBV9 with TRBJ2-1, with unresolved D. Trimming took 1 base from V and 0 from J, leaving 11 bases between them. CDR3 length equals 16 residues. In germline, CDR1 is SGDLS, CDR2 YYNGEE. The CDR3 DNA reads as TGTGCCAGCAGCGTAAGTTCTGTGAGCTCCTACAATGAGCAGTTCTTC. It yields the protein CASSVSSVSSYNEQFF. The full variable domain, completed using reference TRBV9 and TRBJ2-1, is DSGVTQTPKHLITATGQRVTLRCSPRSGDLSVYWYQQSLDQGLQFLIQYYNGEERAKGNILERFSAQQFPDLHSELNLSSLELGDSALYFCASSVSSVSSYNEQFFGPGTRLTVL.

The chain employs TRBV29-1 and TRBJ1-2; D remains ambiguous. V gave up 7 bases and J gave up 8 bases, with 14 bases separating them. The V gene's germline CDR1 is SQVTM and CDR2 ANQGSEA. The CDR3 length is 11 residues. The CDR3 sequence: CSAAVSEGYTF. As DNA, the CDR3 is TGCAGCGCTGCTGTGTCGGAGGGCTACACCTTC.

The chain combines TRBV6-5 with TRBJ1-6; 7 positions match TRBD1. Trimming removed 7 bases from V and 10 bases from J; junction bases left unmatched: 10. The germline V gene has CDR1 MNHEY and CDR2 SVGAGI. The CDR3 loop spans 14 amino acids. CDR3 residues: CASNPSTGNSPLHF. The CDR3 coding sequence is TGTGCCAGCAATCCTTCGACAGGGAACTCACCCCTCCACTTT.

This clone was seen more than once but under ten times. This chain uses TRBV5-1 with TRBJ1-4; D is uncertain. CDR1 and CDR2 from the germline V gene are SGHRS and YFSETQ. This CDR3 is 15 amino acids long. V was shortened by 0 bases and J by 4 bases, with 10 bases between the two germline ends. CDR3 region: CASSLGSLRNEKLFF. The CDR3 DNA is TGCGCCAGCAGCTTGGGGTCGTTGCGTAATGAAAAACTGTTTTTT. The full variable domain, in which reference TRBV5-1 and TRBJ1-4 provide the parts outside the CDR3, is KAGVTQTPRYLIKTRGQQVTLSCSPISGHRSVSWYQQTPGQGLQFLFEYFSETQRNKGNFPGRFSGRQFSNSRSEMNVSTLELGDSALYLCASSLGSLRNEKLFFGSGTQLSVL.

The chain recombines TRBV7-2 with TRBJ2-1; tentatively, D is TRBD1 (5 bases). The length of the CDR3 is 14 residues. The V end was cut by 4 bases, the J end by 5 bases, with 12 bases between. Germline assignment: CDR1 SGHTA and CDR2 FQGNSA. The CDR3 coding sequence is TGTGCCAGCAGCTCCCCAGGGTTGCACAATGAGCAGTTCTTC. Its protein product is CASSSPGLHNEQFF.

The chain combines TRBV7-9 with TRBJ2-3; 11 nucleotides align to TRBD2. Germline V lookup: CDR1 SEHNR, CDR2 FQNEAQ (reference sequence). Trimming cost V 9 bases and J 5 bases; bases outside gene matches: 4. The CDR3 loop spans 13 amino acids. CDR3 residues: CASILAGEDTQYF. DNA for the CDR3: TGTGCCAGTATACTAGCGGGAGAAGATACGCAGTATTTT.

The CDR3 region has the DNA TGTGCCAGCAGCTCGGGACTAGCGGGATTGGGCAATGAGCAGTTCTTC. Translated, it gives CASSSGLAGLGNEQFF. The chain recombines TRBV11-2 with TRBJ2-1; 13 bases are shared with TRBD2. J lost 6 bases, V lost 4 bases, and 6 bases had no gene match. CDR1 and CDR2 from the germline V gene are SGHAT and FQNNGV. This CDR3 comprises 16 residues.

The chain recombines TRBV6-5 with TRBJ1-2; 8 positions agree with TRBD1. Losses at the gene ends were 8 bases for V and 0 bases for J; bases not matched to a gene: 2. This CDR3 has 13 residues. The germline V gene has CDR1 MNHEY and CDR2 SVGAGI. CDR3 amino acids: CASGRGPNYGYTF. The DNA of the CDR3 is TGTGCCAGCGGCAGGGGGCCTAACTATGGCTACACCTTC.

The chain has TRBV12-3 or TRBV12-4 and TRBJ2-7, with D unresolved. V lost 5 bases and J lost 4, with 6 bases in between. This CDR3 has 11 amino acids. The CDR3 region has the DNA TGTGCCAGCAGTACCGGGTACGAGCAGTACTTC. Translation: CASSTGYEQYF.

The sample holds one count of this clone. The chain links TRBV29-1 to TRBJ2-2; D may be TRBD2 (6 bases). Trimming removed 4 bases from V and 4 bases from J, with 7 bases in between. The CDR3 is made up of 12 amino acids. From germline, CDR1 is SQVTM and CDR2 ANQGSEA. CDR3: CSVVGSTGELFF. As DNA, the CDR3 is TGCAGCGTTGTCGGGAGCACCGGGGAGCTGTTTTTT.

V gene TRBV11-2 combines with J gene TRBJ2-5; 12 bases line up with TRBD2. CDR3 length: 16 amino acids. The V segment lost 3 bases and the J segment 1 base; nucleotides outside the gene matches: 3. Germline CDR1 and CDR2: SGHAT and FQNNGV. The CDR3 DNA reads as TGTGCCAGCAGCTTTGGACTAGCGGGGCTCCAAGAGACCCAGTACTTC. Residues: CASSFGLAGLQETQYF.